This T cell receptor (beta chain) was identified during a study of T cells after yellow fever vaccination. Study results and caveats: Clonotypes appearing in both CD4 and CD8 compartments existed, and their share was small. Reappearance after the booster was seen for most primary-vaccination clones, at 96% CD4 and roughly 90% CD8. Sorted repertoires could include abundant contaminating clonotypes from bulk cells.

In this sample, this clonotype turned up many times. Researchers made TCR cDNA using 5'RACE template switching, and this step added a universal primer site and UMIs. TCRdb recomputed calls from the 5' RACE reads with MiXCR, one row per CDR3 protein. The sample contains around 40,000 distinct CDR3 sequences, 6.8% of which appear only once. Trimming took 3 bases from V and 1 from J, leaving 13 bases between them. The CDR3 extends over 15 amino acids. Per the germline V gene, CDR1 is MDHEN and CDR2 is SYDVKM. This sequence originates from a man aged 30-40 years who received the YFV17D yellow fever vaccine. The V and J genes are TRBV28 and TRBJ2-7, with a possible D match to TRBD2 (5 bases). Sample: CD8+ T cells not binding an NS4B(214-222) dextramer, sorted from PBMCs, taken 45 days after the yellow fever booster vaccination. CDR3 sequence reads: CASSFRLGASYEQYF. CDR3 nucleotide sequence: TGTGCCAGCAGTTTCCGGCTGGGAGCTTCCTACGAGCAGTACTTC.